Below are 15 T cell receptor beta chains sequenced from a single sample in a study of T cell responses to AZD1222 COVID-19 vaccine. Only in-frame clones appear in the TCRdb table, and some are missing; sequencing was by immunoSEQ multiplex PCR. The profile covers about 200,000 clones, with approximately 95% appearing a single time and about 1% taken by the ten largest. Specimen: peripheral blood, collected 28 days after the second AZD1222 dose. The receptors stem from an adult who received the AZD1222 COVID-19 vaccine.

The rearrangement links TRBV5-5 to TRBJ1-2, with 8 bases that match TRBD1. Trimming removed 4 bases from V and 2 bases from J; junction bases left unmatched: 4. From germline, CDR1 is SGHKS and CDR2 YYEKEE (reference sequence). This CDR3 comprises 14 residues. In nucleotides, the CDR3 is TGTGCCAGCAGCGGGACAGGTCTAAACTATGGCTACACCTTC. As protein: CASSGTGLNYGYTF.

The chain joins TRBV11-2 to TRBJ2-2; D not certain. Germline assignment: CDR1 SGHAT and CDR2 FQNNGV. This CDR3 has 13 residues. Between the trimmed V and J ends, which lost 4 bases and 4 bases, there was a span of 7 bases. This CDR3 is CASSSLLTGELFF. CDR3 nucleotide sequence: TGTGCCAGCAGCTCCCTCCTCACCGGGGAGCTGTTTTTT.

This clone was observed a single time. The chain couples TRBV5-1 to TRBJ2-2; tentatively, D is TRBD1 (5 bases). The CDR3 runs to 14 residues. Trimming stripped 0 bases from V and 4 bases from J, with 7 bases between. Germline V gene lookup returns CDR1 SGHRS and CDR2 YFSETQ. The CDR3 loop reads CASSLEGFTGELFF. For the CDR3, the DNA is TGCGCCAGCAGCTTGGAGGGGTTCACCGGGGAGCTGTTTTTT. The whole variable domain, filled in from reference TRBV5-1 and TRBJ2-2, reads KAGVTQTPRYLIKTRGQQVTLSCSPISGHRSVSWYQQTPGQGLQFLFEYFSETQRNKGNFPGRFSGRQFSNSRSEMNVSTLELGDSALYLCASSLEGFTGELFFGEGSRLTVL.

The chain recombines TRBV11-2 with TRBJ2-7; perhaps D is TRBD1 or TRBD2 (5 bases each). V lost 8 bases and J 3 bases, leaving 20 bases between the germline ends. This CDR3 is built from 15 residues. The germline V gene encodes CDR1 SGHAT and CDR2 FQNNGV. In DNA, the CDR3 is TGTGCCAGCCGGTCGCCCGGGGCAGCAATCTACGAGCAGTACTTC. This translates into CASRSPGAAIYEQYF.

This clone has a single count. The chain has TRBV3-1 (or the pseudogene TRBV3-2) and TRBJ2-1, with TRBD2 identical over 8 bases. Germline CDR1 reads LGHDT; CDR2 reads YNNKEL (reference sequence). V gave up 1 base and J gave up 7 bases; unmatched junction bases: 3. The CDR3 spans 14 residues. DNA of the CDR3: TGTGCCAGCAGCCAAGCGGGGGGGAGGAATGAGCAGTTCTTC. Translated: CASSQAGGRNEQFF.

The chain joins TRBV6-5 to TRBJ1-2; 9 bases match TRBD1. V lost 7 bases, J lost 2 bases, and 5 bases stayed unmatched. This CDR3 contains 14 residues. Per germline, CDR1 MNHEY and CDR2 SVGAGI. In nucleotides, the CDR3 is TGTGCCAGCAACTCCGGGACAGGGAACTATGGCTACACCTTC. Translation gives CASNSGTGNYGYTF.

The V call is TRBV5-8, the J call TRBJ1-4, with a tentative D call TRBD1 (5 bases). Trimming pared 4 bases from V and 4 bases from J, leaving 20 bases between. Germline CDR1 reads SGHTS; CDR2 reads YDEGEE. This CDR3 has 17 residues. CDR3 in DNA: TGTGCCAGCAGCCAGTCGGACATCCCAAGCAATAATGAAAAACTGTTTTTT. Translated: CASSQSDIPSNNEKLFF.

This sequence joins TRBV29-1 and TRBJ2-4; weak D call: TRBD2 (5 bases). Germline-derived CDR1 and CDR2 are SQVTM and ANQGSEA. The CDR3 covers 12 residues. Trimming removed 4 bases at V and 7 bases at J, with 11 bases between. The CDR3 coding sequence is TGCAGCGTTGTGTCGGGCGGGAACATTCAGTACTTC. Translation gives CSVVSGGNIQYF.

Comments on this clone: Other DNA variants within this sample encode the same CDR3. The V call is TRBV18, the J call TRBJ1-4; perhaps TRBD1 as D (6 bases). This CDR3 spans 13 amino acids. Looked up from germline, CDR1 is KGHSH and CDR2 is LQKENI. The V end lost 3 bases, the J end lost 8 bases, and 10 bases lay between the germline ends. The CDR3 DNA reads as TGTGCCAGCTCACCCGGAGGGGGGGAAAAACTGTTTTTT. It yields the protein CASSPGGGEKLFF.

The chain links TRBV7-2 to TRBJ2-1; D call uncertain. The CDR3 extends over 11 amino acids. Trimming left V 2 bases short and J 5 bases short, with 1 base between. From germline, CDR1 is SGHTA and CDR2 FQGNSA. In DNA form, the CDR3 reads TGTGCCAGCAGCTTACACAATGAGCAGTTCTTC. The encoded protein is CASSLHNEQFF.

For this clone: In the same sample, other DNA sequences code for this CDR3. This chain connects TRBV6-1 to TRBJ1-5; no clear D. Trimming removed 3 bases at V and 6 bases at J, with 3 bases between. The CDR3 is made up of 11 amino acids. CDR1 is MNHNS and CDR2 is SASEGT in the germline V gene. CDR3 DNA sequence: TGTGCCAGCAGTGAGGTTCAGCCCCAGCATTTT. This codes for CASSEVQPQHF.

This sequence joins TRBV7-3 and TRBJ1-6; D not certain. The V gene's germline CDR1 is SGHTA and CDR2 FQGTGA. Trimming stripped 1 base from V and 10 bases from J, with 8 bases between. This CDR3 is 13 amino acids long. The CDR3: CASSLKGYSPLHF. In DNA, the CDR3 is TGTGCCAGCAGCTTAAAGGGATACTCACCCCTCCACTTT.

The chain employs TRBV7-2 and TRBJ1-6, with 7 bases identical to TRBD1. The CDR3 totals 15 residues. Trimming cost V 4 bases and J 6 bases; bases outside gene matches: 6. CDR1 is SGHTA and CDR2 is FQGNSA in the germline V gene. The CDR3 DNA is TGTGCCAGCAGCTCAGGGGGAGGGTTTAATTCACCCCTCCACTTT. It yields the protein CASSSGGGFNSPLHF.

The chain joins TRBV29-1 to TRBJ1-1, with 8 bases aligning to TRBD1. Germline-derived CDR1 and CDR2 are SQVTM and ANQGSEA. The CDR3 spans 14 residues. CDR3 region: CSPWLQGGNTEAFF. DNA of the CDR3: TGCAGTCCCTGGCTACAGGGGGGGAACACTGAAGCTTTCTTT. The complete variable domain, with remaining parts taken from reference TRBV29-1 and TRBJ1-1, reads SAVISQKPSRDICQRGTSLTIQCQVDSQVTMMFWYRQQPGQSLTLIATANQGSEATYESGFVIDKFPISRPNLTFSTLTVSNMSPEDSSIYLCSPWLQGGNTEAFFGQGTRLTVV.

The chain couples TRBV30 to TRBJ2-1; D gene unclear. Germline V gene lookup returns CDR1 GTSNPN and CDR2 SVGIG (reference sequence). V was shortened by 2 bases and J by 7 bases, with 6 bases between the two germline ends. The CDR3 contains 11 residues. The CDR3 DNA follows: TGTGCCTGGAGTCTGGCTAATGAGCAGTTCTTC. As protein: CAWSLANEQFF.